Below are 9 T cell receptor beta chains sequenced from a single sample in a study of blood T cells in healthy people across ages. Together with a sample-barcoded 5' primer, a J-beta primer mix was included in a second PCR lasting roughly 6 to 12 cycles. Via MiXCR, TCRdb re-called the 5' RACE reads, giving one row per CDR3 protein. The sample holds more than 650,000 distinct CDR3 sequences; about 20% are singletons and the top ten take roughly 22%. Sequencing used blood. Receptor source: a man between 65 and 85 years old in good health.

Comments on this clonotype: At one of its ends the junction is not consistent with the germline gene, which may arise from a read error. CDR3 bases: TGCACCAGCAGTACCAGGGTAGCGGGGGATGATACGCAGTATTTT. Translating it yields CTSSTRVAGDDTQYF. The chain joins TRBV10-1 to TRBJ2-3, with 9 bases fitting TRBD2. Germline CDR1 is WNHNN and CDR2 is SYGVQD (reference sequence). The CDR3 length is 15 residues.

This clonotype was detected only a few times. The chain carries TRBV20-1 and TRBJ1-2, with 8 bases lining up with TRBD1. Germline V gives CDR1 DFQATT, CDR2 SNEGSKA (reference sequence). This CDR3 region has 14 residues. This chain's CDR3 is CSVFRDRLNHGYTF. CDR3 nucleotide sequence: TGCAGCGTATTTCGGGACAGGCTGAACCATGGCTACACCTTC.

Only a few counts were recorded for this clonotype. The V and J genes are TRBV6-1 and TRBJ2-1; 9 bases are a match to TRBD1. The CDR3 is made up of 15 amino acids. Germline V CDR1 and CDR2: MNHNS, SASEGT. With V trimmed by 3 bases and J by 4 bases, 4 bases remained unmatched. This CDR3 reads CASSEGTGRYNEQFF. The CDR3 DNA sequence: TGTGCCAGCAGTGAGGGGACAGGGCGATACAATGAGCAGTTCTTC.

This clonotype occurred a few times. The V gene is TRBV20-1, the J gene TRBJ2-3, with D possibly matching TRBD1 (6 bases). The CDR3 is 14 amino acids. Per germline, CDR1 DFQATT and CDR2 SNEGSKA (reference sequence). CDR3 residues: CRLGSQGPTDTQYF. In DNA form, the CDR3 reads TGCCGTCTAGGCAGCCAGGGGCCCACAGATACGCAGTATTTT.

This chain links TRBV18 with TRBJ2-3, with D hard to call. The germline V gene has CDR1 KGHSH and CDR2 LQKENI. Trimming removed 4 bases at V and 0 bases at J, with 17 bases between. The CDR3 sequence is 17 residues long. CDR3 residues: CASSLLPTAASTDTQYF. CDR3 nucleotide sequence: TGTGCCAGCTCACTCCTCCCGACGGCTGCTAGCACAGATACGCAGTATTTT.

This clonotype was seen more than once but under ten times. This chain uses TRBV6-5 with TRBJ2-2; D remains unclear. CDR1 is MNHEY, CDR2 SVGAGI, per germline. This CDR3 has 14 residues. Trimming stripped 7 bases from V and 4 bases from J, with 13 bases between. The CDR3 bases are TGTGCCAGCACCTCCGGGCCCCGCACCGGGGAGCTGTTTTTT. Residues: CASTSGPRTGELFF.

The V call is TRBV19, the J call TRBJ1-4; 8 bases are shared with TRBD1. The CDR3 is made up of 15 amino acids. Germline CDR1 reads LNHDA; CDR2 reads SQIVND (reference sequence). V lost 2 bases to trimming and J lost 8 bases; unmatched junction nucleotides: 7. The CDR3 DNA follows: TGTGCCAGTAGTATACGGACAGGGTTTTGGGAAAAACTGTTTTTT. Translation: CASSIRTGFWEKLFF.

The V and J genes are TRBV5-1 and TRBJ2-3, with 7 bases that match TRBD2. CDR3 size: 16 residues. Germline V gives CDR1 SGHRS, CDR2 YFSETQ. V gave up 0 bases and J gave up 0 bases; unmatched junction bases: 4. Here the CDR3 DNA reads TGCGCCAGCAGCTTGGTGGTAGCGGGTAGCACAGATACGCAGTATTTT. It translates to CASSLVVAGSTDTQYF.

This clonotype showed up just a few times. The CDR3 loop is CATSGTSGRGEQFF. The CDR3 region has the DNA TGTGCCACCAGTGGGACTAGCGGGAGAGGTGAGCAGTTCTTC. The chain carries TRBV24-1 and TRBJ2-1, with 13 bases aligning to TRBD2. J lost 9 bases, V lost 5 bases, and 3 bases had no gene match. The CDR3 extends over 14 amino acids. Germline CDR1 is KGHDR and CDR2 is SFDVKD.